This T cell receptor (beta chain) was captured in a study of blood T cell repertoires in COVID-19. In the authors' workflow: Researchers report that nucleated cell counts were estimated from reference gene primer amplification. TCRdb's table, derived via immunoSEQ multiplex PCR, lists solely in-frame clones and lacks some. The DNA was the basis for D and trimming; V, J and clone size are from that table. The sample includes 250,000 to 350,000 clones, around 90% seen only once; the top ten take 8.9%. This CDR3 is 16 amino acids long. The germline V gene encodes CDR1 MRHNA and CDR2 SNTAGT. V trimming: 3 bases; J trimming: 9 bases; junction bases outside the gene matches: 9.

The sequenced sample was PBMCs or T cells enriched from blood (not recorded which). The clonotype comes from a woman between 18 and 30 years old who had recovered from COVID-19. The chain joins TRBV6-4 to TRBJ2-1; 12 bases map to TRBD2. The CDR3 nucleotides are TGTGCCAGCAGTGATTATCGGACTAGCGGGATCCCTGAGCAGTTCTTC. Its translation: CASSDYRTSGIPEQFF.